This is a list of T cell receptor beta chains from one sample in a study of CD8 T cells in Susac syndrome. Using its own MiXCR run on the immunoSEQ multiplex PCR reads, TCRdb lists one record per CDR3 protein. The sample holds 150,000 to 200,000 distinct CDR3 sequences; roughly 94% are singletons and the top ten take around 0.15%. The source material was CD8+ T cells from PBMCs. Receptors originate from a human donor with Susac syndrome. The CDR3 runs from the conserved cysteine through the conserved F or W. The D gene is left open where the match is weak. Clone size is given for some rows only: seen once, a few or many times, or a class if the clone is expanded.

v_gene	j_gene	d_gene	len	abundance	CDR3aa	CDR3nt
TRBV20-1	TRBJ2-1	.	10	.	CSASNNEQFF	TGCAGTGCTAGCAACAATGAGCAGTTCTTC
TRBV2	TRBJ2-4	TRBD2	14	.	CASSPTLAVAAQYF	TGTGCCAGCAGCCCTACACTAGCGGTCGCTGCTCAGTACTTC
TRBV6-2/TRBV6-3	TRBJ1-6	TRBD1	15	.	CASSYSTGDNSPLHF	TGTGCCAGCAGTTACTCGACAGGGGATAATTCACCCCTCCACTTT
TRBV2	TRBJ2-3	.	13	.	CASSIPGSFTQYF	TGTGCCAGCAGCATACCGGGATCCTTTACGCAGTATTTT
TRBV6-1	TRBJ1-1	TRBD1	17	.	CASRSTGELIEDTEAFF	TGTGCCAGCAGGTCGACAGGGGAGTTGATCGAAGACACTGAAGCTTTCTTT
TRBV12-3/TRBV12-4	TRBJ1-6	.	14	once	CASSVGPDNSPLHF	TGTGCCAGCAGTGTGGGACCGGATAATTCACCCCTCCACTTT
TRBV9	TRBJ2-2	TRBD2	16	.	CASSVGGGTATGELFF	TGTGCCAGCAGCGTAGGGGGGGGTACGGCCACCGGGGAGCTGTTTTTT
TRBV20-1	TRBJ2-7	.	15	.	CSARDNWGIVYEQYF	TGCAGTGCTAGAGATAATTGGGGGATAGTCTACGAGCAGTACTTC
TRBV20-1	TRBJ2-3	.	15	.	CSARVRTGAGDTQYF	TGCAGTGCTAGGGTACGGACAGGAGCGGGGGATACGCAGTATTTT
TRBV7-3	TRBJ2-7	TRBD1	13	once	CASSTGQGNEQYF	TGTGCCAGCAGCACGGGACAGGGGAACGAGCAGTACTTC
TRBV6-5	TRBJ2-4	TRBD2	15	.	CAISSGLGAKNIQYF	TGTGCCATCAGTAGCGGACTAGGGGCCAAAAACATTCAGTACTTC
TRBV29-1	TRBJ2-7	.	19	once	CSVEVLGLVGAGASYEQYF	TGCAGCGTTGAAGTCCTTGGTTTGGTAGGGGCCGGGGCCTCCTACGAGCAGTACTTC
TRBV6-1	TRBJ2-6	.	14	.	CASSEMAGANVLTF	TGTGCCAGCAGTGAAATGGCCGGGGCCAACGTCCTGACTTTC
TRBV20-1	TRBJ2-2	TRBD1	16	.	CSARDRETWNAGELFF	TGCAGTGCAAGGGACAGGGAAACCTGGAACGCCGGGGAGCTGTTTTTT
TRBV7-3	TRBJ1-1	.	11	.	CASSPTRLRFF	TGTGCCAGCAGCCCGACCCGACTACGTTTCTTT
TRBV19	TRBJ2-7	TRBD1	14	.	CASSMWDSSYEQYF	TGTGCCAGTAGTATGTGGGACAGCTCCTACGAGCAGTACTTC
TRBV7-9	TRBJ2-1	TRBD2	15	.	CASSSSSGGYNEQFF	TGTGCCAGCAGCTCGTCTAGCGGGGGGTACAATGAGCAGTTCTTC
TRBV28	TRBJ1-1	.	14	.	CASSFTALNTEAFF	TGTGCCAGCAGTTTCACAGCCCTGAACACTGAAGCTTTCTTT
TRBV4-1	TRBJ1-2	.	15	.	CASSLGGWANYGYTF	TGCGCCAGCAGCCTGGGCGGATGGGCTAACTATGGCTACACCTTC
TRBV11-2	TRBJ2-3	TRBD1	19	.	CASSQPPGQGAASTDTQYF	TGTGCCAGCAGTCAACCACCGGGACAGGGGGCCGCTAGCACAGATACGCAGTATTTT
TRBV11-2	TRBJ2-1	.	11	.	CASTQWGEQFF	TGTGCCAGCACCCAGTGGGGCGAGCAGTTCTTC
TRBV7-9	TRBJ2-1	TRBD2	16	.	CASSAPGTRAYNEQFF	TGTGCCAGCAGCGCTCCCGGGACTAGGGCCTACAATGAGCAGTTCTTC
TRBV9	TRBJ1-1	.	14	.	CASSVDRGNTEAFF	TGTGCCAGCAGCGTAGATCGCGGGAACACTGAAGCTTTCTTT
TRBV27	TRBJ1-1	.	13	.	CASSLAGSTEAFF	TGTGCCAGCAGTTTGGCCGGGAGCACTGAAGCTTTCTTT
TRBV6-5	TRBJ2-7	.	13	.	CASSYGQGDGQYF	TGTGCCAGCAGTTACGGTCAAGGGGACGGGCAGTACTTC
TRBV2	TRBJ2-5	TRBD2	16	.	CASNVRASGGQETQYF	TGTGCCAGTAACGTCAGGGCTAGCGGGGGACAAGAGACCCAGTACTTC
TRBV28	TRBJ2-1	.	14	.	CASSPLAGYNEQFF	TGTGCCAGCAGCCCATTGGCGGGCTACAATGAGCAGTTCTTC
TRBV11-2	TRBJ2-5	TRBD2	18	.	CASSSPGGFRESQETQYF	TGTGCCAGCAGCTCCCCGGGGGGTTTTCGGGAATCACAAGAGACCCAGTACTTC
TRBV14	TRBJ2-7	.	14	.	CASSQLGSSYEQYF	TGTGCCAGCAGCCAGCTCGGGAGCTCCTACGAGCAGTACTTC
TRBV20-1	TRBJ1-5	.	14	.	CSALIPYSNQPQHF	TGCAGTGCCCTGATTCCTTATAGCAATCAGCCCCAGCATTTT
TRBV3-1	TRBJ2-1	TRBD2	16	.	CASSPTSGGVRNEQFF	TGTGCCAGCAGCCCTACTAGCGGGGGGGTTCGTAATGAGCAGTTCTTC
TRBV29-1	TRBJ1-1	.	11	.	CSVTRTEKAFF	TGCAGCGTGACTCGGACGGAAAAAGCTTTCTTT
TRBV28	TRBJ2-2	.	16	.	CASRSQTWKNTGELFF	TGTGCCAGCAGAAGCCAAACATGGAAAAACACCGGGGAGCTGTTTTTT
TRBV7-9	TRBJ2-7	.	15	.	CASSPAGQGPFEQYF	TGTGCCAGCAGCCCCGCAGGGCAGGGTCCCTTCGAGCAGTACTTC
TRBV24-1	TRBJ2-1	TRBD1	17	.	CATSEPNRGQFYNEQFF	TGTGCCACCAGTGAACCCAACAGGGGGCAGTTCTACAATGAGCAGTTCTTC
TRBV5-4	TRBJ1-2	.	11	.	CASSWDHGYTF	TGTGCCAGCAGTTGGGACCATGGCTACACCTTC
TRBV6-6	TRBJ1-1	.	12	.	CASSSGSDEAFF	TGTGCCAGCAGTTCTGGGTCCGATGAAGCTTTCTTT
TRBV19	TRBJ2-1	TRBD2	17	.	CASSIGIAGEIDNEQFF	TGTGCCAGTAGTATCGGGATAGCGGGAGAGATCGACAATGAGCAGTTCTTC
TRBV4-1	TRBJ2-1	TRBD2	16	.	CASSQIVAGANNEQFF	TGCGCCAGCAGCCAAATTGTAGCGGGAGCAAACAATGAGCAGTTCTTC
TRBV5-1	TRBJ2-5	.	15	.	CASSDPDGGQETQYF	TGCGCCAGCAGCGACCCGGACGGGGGCCAAGAGACCCAGTACTTC
TRBV6-5	TRBJ2-7	.	14	.	CASSLASHSYEQYF	TGTGCCAGCAGCCTAGCTTCCCACTCCTACGAGCAGTACTTC
TRBV30	TRBJ2-1	.	13	.	CAWSGGRYNEQFF	TGTGCCTGGAGTGGGGGGCGCTACAATGAGCAGTTCTTC
TRBV25-1	TRBJ2-1	.	12	.	CASWDSYNEQFF	TGTGCCAGCTGGGACTCCTACAATGAGCAGTTCTTC
TRBV7-9	TRBJ2-3	.	12	.	CASTLNTDTQYF	TGTGCCAGCACTCTCAACACAGATACGCAGTATTTT
TRBV3-1	TRBJ1-2	.	17	.	CASSQEEGESHGYGYTF	TGTGCCAGCAGCCAAGAAGAAGGGGAGTCACATGGCTATGGCTACACCTTC
TRBV10-3	TRBJ2-5	TRBD2	17	.	CAISETPTAGVQETQYF	TGTGCCATCAGTGAAACCCCGACGGCGGGAGTCCAAGAGACCCAGTACTTC
TRBV4-1	TRBJ2-3	TRBD1	14	.	CASRQTTGTDTQYF	TGCGCCAGCAGACAAACGACAGGGACAGATACGCAGTATTTT
TRBV20-1	TRBJ2-7	TRBD1	15	.	CSARDWDRDSYEQYF	TGCAGTGCTAGAGATTGGGACAGGGACTCCTACGAGCAGTACTTC
TRBV12-3/TRBV12-4	TRBJ2-1	TRBD2	14	.	CASCFSGGRHEQFF	TGTGCCAGCTGTTTTAGCGGGGGTCGGCATGAGCAGTTCTTC
TRBV5-1	TRBJ1-2	.	14	.	CASSLAFDLPGYTF	TGCGCCAGCAGCTTGGCCTTCGACCTCCCTGGCTACACCTTC
TRBV5-6	TRBJ2-5	TRBD2	14	.	CASSSGLEEETQYF	TGTGCCAGCAGCTCGGGACTAGAAGAAGAGACCCAGTACTTC
TRBV21-1	TRBJ2-7	.	14	few	CASSRTGAGYEQYF	TGTGCCAGCAGTCGGACAGGGGCCGGCTACGAGCAGTACTTC
TRBV2	TRBJ2-1	.	10	.	CASRFNEQFF	TGTGCCAGCAGATTCAATGAGCAGTTCTTC
TRBV7-9	TRBJ2-1	.	15	.	CASSLRASANNEQFF	TGTGCCAGCAGCTTAAGGGCTAGCGCCAACAATGAGCAGTTCTTC
TRBV28	TRBJ2-1	TRBD2	15	.	CASSQGLAGASEQFF	TGTGCCAGCAGTCAGGGACTAGCGGGAGCTTCTGAGCAGTTCTTC
TRBV30	TRBJ1-2	.	15	.	CAWKIKGGAVTGYTF	TGTGCCTGGAAAATTAAGGGGGGGGCTGTGACCGGCTACACCTTC
TRBV12-3/TRBV12-4	TRBJ1-4	.	14	.	CASRDGSTNEKLFF	TGTGCCAGTCGGGACGGGTCAACTAATGAAAAACTGTTTTTT
TRBV7-9	TRBJ2-1	.	14	.	CASSLRAEYNEQFF	TGTGCCAGCAGCTTACGTGCAGAGTACAATGAGCAGTTCTTC
TRBV4-2	TRBJ2-2	.	14	.	CASSQDSKWGELFF	TGTGCCAGCAGCCAAGACTCGAAGTGGGGGGAGCTGTTTTTT